What follows are 29 T cell receptor beta chains derived from one specimen sequenced in a study of shared clonotypes between healthy human individuals. Naive CD8 cells lacked CD45RO and underwent positive selection for CCR7, leaving out terminally differentiated effector memory CD45RA+ cells. Libraries were prepared by immunoSEQ multiplex PCR; TCRdb keeps only in-frame clonotypes and omits some of them. This sample has just over 2,000,000 clones; roughly 95% occur once, and the top ten carry around 1.1%. The sequenced material came from naive CD8+ T cells sorted from blood. Receptor source: a man aged 18-30 years in good health.

This chain joins TRBV6-6 and TRBJ2-7, with TRBD1 matching 9 bases. From germline, CDR1 is MNHNY and CDR2 SVGAGI (reference sequence). The trim removed 2 bases at V and 7 bases at J, leaving 3 bases unmatched. The CDR3 is made up of 13 amino acids. CDR3 in amino acids: CASSYEQGAEQYF. The CDR3 DNA is TGTGCCAGCAGTTACGAACAGGGGGCGGAGCAGTACTTC.

The rearrangement uses TRBV6-6 and TRBJ2-4; D is uncertain. The CDR3 is made up of 12 amino acids. Per the germline V gene, CDR1 is MNHNY and CDR2 is SVGAGI (reference sequence). Trimming pared 7 bases from V and 5 bases from J, leaving 9 bases between. CDR3 region: CASTSAQNIQYF. The CDR3 coding sequence is TGTGCCAGCACTTCGGCCCAAAACATTCAGTACTTC.

The CDR3 nucleotides are TGCGCCAGCAGTGAGTCGACAGGGGCCTACGAGCAGTACTTC. Translation: CASSESTGAYEQYF. J is TRBJ2-7 and V is TRBV10-1; 8 bases are a match to TRBD1. J was trimmed by 2 bases and V by 0 bases; bases with no gene match: 0. The CDR3 runs to 14 residues. Germline CDR1 WNHNN, CDR2 SYGVQD (reference sequence).

The rearrangement links TRBV2 to TRBJ1-2, with 9 positions matching TRBD1. Germline loops: CDR1 SNHLY, CDR2 FYNNEI. J gave up 9 bases and V 6 bases, and 8 bases lay outside the gene matches. The CDR3 is 13 residues long. The CDR3 reads CASSAGQGLRYTF. In DNA, the CDR3 is TGTGCCAGCAGCGCTGGACAGGGGTTACGCTACACCTTC. The variable domain in full, with the rest retrieved from reference TRBV2 and TRBJ1-2, is EPEVTQTPSHQVTQMGQEVILRCVPISNHLYFYWYRQILGQKVEFLVSFYNNEISEKSEIFDDQFSVERPDGSNFTLKIRSTKLEDSAMYFCASSAGQGLRYTFGSGTRLTVV.

The chain links TRBV9 to TRBJ1-5; D might be TRBD1 (5 bases). Germline V gives CDR1 SGDLS, CDR2 YYNGEE. The CDR3 has 14 amino acids. The V end was cut by 5 bases, the J end by 3 bases, with 12 bases between. The CDR3 region has the DNA TGTGCCAGCAGTGTGGGGCAGGTCAATCAGCCCCAGCATTTT. Translating it yields CASSVGQVNQPQHF.

This chain uses TRBV6-6 with TRBJ2-7; 7 positions agree with TRBD1. The CDR3 has 11 amino acids. Germline-derived CDR1 and CDR2 are MNHNY and SVGAGI (reference sequence). The J segment lost 3 bases and the V segment lost 9 bases, leaving 2 bases of the junction unmatched. CDR3: CARTGFYEQYF. DNA of the CDR3: TGTGCCAGGACAGGGTTCTACGAGCAGTACTTC.

CDR3 loop: CASSHSIAGGYEQYF. In DNA, the CDR3 is TGTGCCAGCAGCCACTCAATAGCGGGGGGTTACGAGCAGTACTTC. This rearrangement joins TRBV4-2 to TRBJ2-7; 10 bases fit TRBD2. The junction had 6 bases not matched to a gene; V was cut back by 3 bases and J by 4 bases. The CDR3 is 15 residues long. The germline V gene has CDR1 LGHNA and CDR2 YNFKEQ.

The V call is TRBV9, the J call TRBJ2-7; D gene unclear. Germline V lookup: CDR1 SGDLS, CDR2 YYNGEE. The CDR3 consists of 14 residues. V lost 4 bases to trimming and J lost 5 bases, with 16 bases between them. The CDR3 is CASSSSLGGDEQYF. The CDR3 coding sequence is TGTGCCAGCAGCTCCTCTCTGGGTGGGGACGAGCAGTACTTC.

About this clone itself: Other DNA sequences in this specimen translate into the identical CDR3. V usage is TRBV7-2 and J usage is TRBJ2-7; 11 positions match TRBD2. CDR3 length: 14 amino acids. In germline, CDR1 is SGHTA, CDR2 FQGNSA. The V gene end was trimmed by 5 bases and the J gene end by 2 bases; junction bases not matched to a gene: 2. The DNA for the CDR3 is TGTGCCAGCAGCCCACTAGCGGGGGCCTACGAGCAGTACTTC. Protein sequence: CASSPLAGAYEQYF.

V is TRBV4-1 and J is TRBJ1-5; D is undetermined. This CDR3 has 15 amino acids. V lost 0 bases, J lost 6 bases, and 12 bases lay in between. Germline CDR1 reads MGHRA; CDR2 reads YSYEKL. In DNA form, the CDR3 reads TGCGCCAGCAGCCAAGATCCCCGGGCAGGTCAGCCCCAGCATTTT. It is translated as CASSQDPRAGQPQHF.

This clone came up a few times. Other DNA sequences in the same sample also yield this CDR3. This chain links TRBV6-5 with TRBJ2-7; 11 bases map to TRBD1. The CDR3 extends over 14 amino acids. Germline V CDR1 and CDR2: MNHEY, SVGAGI. V shed 2 bases, J shed 3 bases, and the junction held 0 bases outside the gene matches. CDR3 bases: TGTGCCAGCAGTTACGGGACAGGGGGCTACGAGCAGTACTTC. It codes for CASSYGTGGYEQYF.

The V and J genes are TRBV5-4 and TRBJ2-7; weak D call: TRBD2 (5 bases). This CDR3 has 17 residues. V was cut by 1 base and J by 5 bases, with 22 bases left in between. Per the germline V gene, CDR1 is SGHNT and CDR2 is YYREEE (reference sequence). CDR3 DNA: TGTGCCAGCAGCTTGATATCAACTACCAGAGAGGAGGACGAGCAGTACTTC. Its translation: CASSLISTTREEDEQYF.

The rearrangement joins TRBV5-1 to TRBJ2-7; 11 bases line up with TRBD1. V was pared by 5 bases and J by 0 bases, with 4 bases of the junction left unmatched. This CDR3 spans 15 amino acids. CDR1 and CDR2 (germline): SGHRS, YFSETQ. The CDR3 protein is CASRPGTGGSYEQYF. In nucleotides, the CDR3 is TGCGCCAGCAGGCCCGGGACAGGGGGCTCCTACGAGCAGTACTTC.

For this clone: Other nucleotide sequences in the sample specify the same CDR3. The gene calls are TRBV7-9 and TRBJ1-4, with D uncertain. V was shortened by 4 bases and J by 0 bases, with 9 bases between the two germline ends. The CDR3 runs 15 residues. Germline assignment: CDR1 SEHNR and CDR2 FQNEAQ (reference sequence). CDR3 sequence: CASSSAPATNEKLFF. CDR3 coding DNA: TGTGCCAGCAGCTCCGCACCTGCAACTAATGAAAAACTGTTTTTT.

The chain has TRBV2 and TRBJ1-2; the D gene is possibly TRBD1 (6 bases). This CDR3 spans 15 amino acids. V shed 6 bases and J shed 2 bases, with 16 bases lying between them. The V gene's germline CDR1 is SNHLY and CDR2 FYNNEI. The CDR3 loop reads CASRDDRSLNYGYTF. CDR3 DNA: TGTGCCAGCAGGGACGACAGGTCCTTAAACTATGGCTACACCTTC. Based on the CDR3 plus reference TRBV2 and TRBJ1-2, the full variable domain is EPEVTQTPSHQVTQMGQEVILRCVPISNHLYFYWYRQILGQKVEFLVSFYNNEISEKSEIFDDQFSVERPDGSNFTLKIRSTKLEDSAMYFCASRDDRSLNYGYTFGSGTRLTVV.

This chain joins TRBV28 and TRBJ1-5; D is possibly TRBD1 (6 bases). The CDR3 consists of 15 residues. Germline V gene data show CDR1 as MDHEN and CDR2 as SYDVKM. Trimming stripped 6 bases from V and 3 bases from J, with 15 bases between. CDR3 in amino acids: CASSSRGGVNQPQHF. The CDR3, as DNA: TGTGCCAGCAGCTCTAGGGGGGGGGTCAATCAGCCCCAGCATTTT.

V usage is TRBV10-2 and J usage is TRBJ2-7; 7 bases fit TRBD2. Germline V gene data show CDR1 as WSHSY and CDR2 as SAAADI. The CDR3 has 13 residues. The junction had 10 bases not matched to a gene; V was cut back by 10 bases and J by 4 bases. The DNA of the CDR3 is TGCGCCATCGGCCATAGCGGGTTATACGAGCAGTACTTC. It codes for CAIGHSGLYEQYF.

The genes are TRBV6-5 and TRBJ2-1; unclear D gene. This CDR3 region has 14 residues. V was cut by 8 bases and J by 6 bases, with 17 bases left in between. Germline V lookup: CDR1 MNHEY, CDR2 SVGAGI. CDR3 sequence reads: CASGPKGRFNEQFF. Here the CDR3 DNA reads TGTGCCAGCGGCCCAAAGGGCAGATTCAATGAGCAGTTCTTC.

This clone was recorded only once. The rearrangement links TRBV28 to TRBJ2-2, with D uncertain. Trimming took 6 bases from V and 4 from J, leaving 6 bases between them. In germline, CDR1 is MDHEN, CDR2 SYDVKM. CDR3 length: 12 residues. CDR3 region: CASSLPTGELFF. The CDR3, as DNA: TGTGCCAGCAGCCTCCCCACCGGGGAGCTGTTTTTT. Full variable domain (outside the CDR3, taken from reference TRBV28 and TRBJ2-2): DVKVTQSSRYLVKRTGEKVFLECVQDMDHENMFWYRQDPGLGLRLIYFSYDVKMKEKGDIPEGYSVSREKKERFSLILESASTNQTSMYLCASSLPTGELFFGEGSRLTVL.

The V and J genes are TRBV4-1 and TRBJ2-7; D gene uncertain. Germline CDR1 is MGHRA and CDR2 is YSYEKL. This CDR3 is built from 16 residues. Trimming took off 2 bases at V and 3 bases at J, with 17 bases between the two ends. The CDR3 is CASSQQQESTYYEQYF. In nucleotides, the CDR3 is TGCGCCAGCAGCCAACAACAAGAAAGTACTTACTACGAGCAGTACTTC.

The rearrangement uses TRBV28 and TRBJ1-2; D possibly corresponds to TRBD1 (5 bases). CDR3 length: 13 residues. Trimming removed 6 bases from V and 2 bases from J, with 10 bases in between. Germline V gene lookup returns CDR1 MDHEN and CDR2 SYDVKM. Written as DNA, the CDR3 is TGTGCCAGCAGCATCGACAGCAACTATGGCTACACCTTC. It codes for CASSIDSNYGYTF.

This sequence joins TRBV7-9 and TRBJ2-1; no definite D call. V was trimmed by 2 bases and J by 0 bases, leaving 5 bases between them. The CDR3 is 14 residues long. CDR1 is SEHNR, CDR2 FQNEAQ, per germline (reference sequence). The CDR3 reads CASSLISSYNEQFF. The CDR3 bases are TGTGCCAGCAGCTTAATTAGCTCCTACAATGAGCAGTTCTTC.

In its sample, this clone was seen once. V usage is TRBV9 and J usage is TRBJ1-2; the D is unclear. Germline V gene lookup returns CDR1 SGDLS and CDR2 YYNGEE. The CDR3 is 12 residues long. The V end lost 3 bases, the J end lost 7 bases, and 10 bases lay between the germline ends. This CDR3 is CASSADRAGYTF. DNA for the CDR3: TGTGCCAGCAGCGCGGATCGAGCTGGCTACACCTTC.

J is TRBJ2-7 and V is TRBV7-2; D is perhaps TRBD2 (7 bases). With 5 bases removed from V and 6 bases from J, the gap between germline ends came to 14 bases. The CDR3 totals 13 residues. CDR1 is SGHTA and CDR2 is FQGNSA in the germline V gene. The CDR3 DNA reads as TGTGCCAGCAGCCCCTACGGGGGGCTCGAGCAGTACTTC. This gives the protein CASSPYGGLEQYF.

The rearrangement links TRBV7-8 to TRBJ2-1, with TRBD2 matching 14 bases. V shed 1 base, J shed 6 bases, and the junction held 5 bases outside the gene matches. Germline values: CDR1 SGHVS, CDR2 FQNEAQ. This CDR3 region has 17 residues. The CDR3 region has the DNA TGTGCCAGCAGCTTAGGACTAGCGGGAGGGCCGGGCAATGAGCAGTTCTTC. Translated: CASSLGLAGGPGNEQFF.

This chain links TRBV4-3 with TRBJ2-1; D ambiguous. V lost 0 bases and J lost 0, with 12 bases in between. The CDR3 sequence is 17 residues long. CDR1 LGHNA and CDR2 YSLEER come from the germline V gene. CDR3 sequence (DNA): TGCGCCAGCAGCCAAGATTTGGTGGTGAGCTCCTACAATGAGCAGTTCTTC. As protein: CASSQDLVVSSYNEQFF.

The rearrangement uses TRBV1 and TRBJ1-4. TRBV1 corresponds to a pseudogene. CDR3 length equals 15 residues. In nucleotides, the CDR3 is TGCACCAAACTAGAAACGAGTTGGGGGTTGGTAGAACTGTTTTTT. The encoded protein is CTKLETSWGLVELFF.

The chain joins TRBV27 to TRBJ2-1; 7 nucleotides match TRBD1. Germline V gene sequence: CDR1 MNHEY, CDR2 SMNVEV (reference sequence). Unmatched junction bases numbered 4, after V lost 11 bases and J lost 3 bases. This CDR3 contains 12 residues. The CDR3 reads CASGQIYNEQFF. CDR3 nucleotides: TGTGCCTCGGGACAGATCTACAATGAGCAGTTCTTC.

This clone was recorded only once. J is TRBJ1-5 and V is TRBV30, with TRBD1 identical over 9 bases. This CDR3 spans 19 amino acids. Germline lookup yields CDR1 GTSNPN and CDR2 SVGIG (reference sequence). The V gene end was trimmed by 5 bases and the J gene end by 2 bases; junction bases not matched to a gene: 19. Here the CDR3 reads CAWLRTGQGRSIGNQPQHF. The DNA for the CDR3 is TGTGCCTGGCTTAGAACGGGACAGGGAAGATCGATAGGCAATCAGCCCCAGCATTTT.